These 11 T cell receptor beta chains were sequenced from one sample in a study of cytomegalovirus exposure and HLA in healthy donors. Vbeta (60) and Jbeta (13) primers were used in the PCR. Sequenced by immunoSEQ multiplex PCR; TCRdb stores in-frame clones only, minus some. The sample comprises roughly 250,000 clones, 80% of which are singletons, and 0.3% rests with the top ten. The sample taken for sequencing was PBMCs. The receptor set was obtained from a girl between 2 and 10 years old in good health and CMV-seronegative.

The CDR3 here is CASRYDSTEAFF. The CDR3 DNA sequence: TGCGCCAGCAGATACGACAGCACTGAAGCTTTCTTT. The V and J genes are TRBV5-1 and TRBJ1-1; possibly TRBD1 for D (5 bases). The germline V gene encodes CDR1 SGHRS and CDR2 YFSETQ. The CDR3 runs to 12 residues. The ends were cut back, 5 bases at V and 4 bases at J, with 9 bases in the middle.

This clone was counted a few times. The chain combines TRBV7-3 with TRBJ2-7, with 10 nucleotides matching TRBD1. Losses at the gene ends were 1 base for V and 2 bases for J; bases not matched to a gene: 2. The V gene's germline CDR1 is SGHTA and CDR2 FQGTGA. This CDR3 contains 15 residues. The CDR3 reads CASSLNGQGAYEQYF. For the CDR3, the DNA is TGTGCCAGCAGCTTAAACGGACAGGGGGCCTACGAGCAGTACTTC.

The chain combines TRBV2 with TRBJ1-2; 8 positions match TRBD1. V shed 5 bases, J shed 5 bases, and the junction held 16 bases outside the gene matches. The length of the CDR3 is 17 residues. Germline CDR1 SNHLY, CDR2 FYNNEI. CDR3 loop: CASSSRGREWWGYGYTF. In DNA, the CDR3 is TGTGCCAGCAGTTCCAGGGGGCGAGAGTGGTGGGGGTATGGCTACACCTTC. The whole variable domain, remainder taken from reference TRBV2 and TRBJ1-2, is EPEVTQTPSHQVTQMGQEVILRCVPISNHLYFYWYRQILGQKVEFLVSFYNNEISEKSEIFDDQFSVERPDGSNFTLKIRSTKLEDSAMYFCASSSRGREWWGYGYTFGSGTRLTVV.

The chain combines TRBV5-1 with TRBJ2-2; perhaps TRBD2 as D (7 bases). This CDR3 spans 17 amino acids. Trimming shortened V by 1 base and J by 6 bases, and 19 bases separated the two germline ends. Germline CDR1 reads SGHRS; CDR2 reads YFSETQ. As DNA, the CDR3 is TGCGCCAGCAGCTTGTCCCCAAGCGGGACACGGCCCGGGGAGCTGTTTTTT. This codes for CASSLSPSGTRPGELFF.

The genes are TRBV27 and TRBJ2-2, with D tentatively TRBD2 (5 bases). Trimming pared 1 base from V and 7 bases from J, leaving 13 bases between. CDR3 length: 15 amino acids. Germline assignment: CDR1 MNHEY and CDR2 SMNVEV (reference sequence). CDR3 residues: CASSLWAQAGGELFF. The CDR3 DNA reads as TGTGCCAGCAGTTTATGGGCCCAGGCGGGCGGGGAGCTGTTTTTT.

The rearrangement joins TRBV7-2 to TRBJ2-4; 7 bases map to TRBD2. CDR3 length: 15 amino acids. V lost 5 bases, J lost 1 base, and 5 bases stayed unmatched. From germline, CDR1 is SGHTA and CDR2 FQGNSA. This CDR3 is CASSHAGEAKNIQYF. CDR3 DNA: TGTGCCAGCAGCCACGCGGGGGAGGCCAAAAACATTCAGTACTTC.

The chain combines TRBV7-2 with TRBJ2-7; TRBD2 might be the D (6 bases). Germline CDR1 and CDR2: SGHTA and FQGNSA. The V and J ends lost 5 bases and 4 bases respectively, with 12 bases between them. The CDR3 totals 13 residues. The CDR3 is CASSTGLPYEQYF. The CDR3 DNA reads TGTGCCAGCAGCACGGGACTCCCATACGAGCAGTACTTC.

This chain links TRBV6-5 with TRBJ2-2, with TRBD1 matching over 7 bases. CDR3 length: 14 residues. CDR1 and CDR2 (germline): MNHEY, SVGAGI. The junction had 2 bases not matched to a gene; V was cut back by 2 bases and J by 5 bases. CDR3 region: CASSYGTDTGELFF. The CDR3, as DNA: TGTGCCAGCAGTTACGGGACAGATACCGGGGAGCTGTTTTTT.

The chain links TRBV9 to TRBJ1-2; TRBD1 might be the D (6 bases). The CDR3 is made up of 11 amino acids. Trimming removed 5 bases from V and 9 bases from J, with 11 bases in between. The germline gives CDR1 SGDLS, CDR2 YYNGEE. The CDR3 here is CASRLGASYTF. Here the CDR3 DNA reads TGTGCCAGCAGACTGGGGGCAAGCTACACCTTC.

The rearrangement uses TRBV27 and TRBJ2-1; 10 positions agree with TRBD2. V lost 3 bases to trimming and J lost 7 bases; unmatched junction nucleotides: 6. The CDR3 has 15 residues. Germline values: CDR1 MNHEY, CDR2 SMNVEV (reference sequence). The CDR3 DNA reads TGTGCCAGCAGTTTTACTAGCGGGATAGCTAATGAGCAGTTCTTC. It translates to CASSFTSGIANEQFF.

This clone was observed a single time. This rearrangement joins TRBV27 to TRBJ2-7; D is perhaps TRBD1 (6 bases). This CDR3 has 13 amino acids. CDR1 MNHEY and CDR2 SMNVEV come from the germline V gene (reference sequence). Trimming stripped 4 bases from V and 5 bases from J, with 12 bases between. The CDR3 is CASSSARGHEQYF. CDR3 bases: TGTGCCAGCAGTTCGGCCAGGGGACACGAGCAGTACTTC.